The next 27 T cell receptor beta chains were all read from a single sample in a study of control samples from healthy donors and cancer patients. The method was immunoSEQ multiplex PCR; TCRdb's version includes in-frame clones alone and lacks a portion of them. Among fewer than 150,000 clones listed, approximately 91% were seen once. The sequencing sample was made of blood. These receptors all stem from a woman between 18 and 30 years old in good health.

The rearrangement uses TRBV6-5 and TRBJ2-1; 8 bases map to TRBD1. This CDR3 region has 15 residues. Germline V gene data show CDR1 as MNHEY and CDR2 as SVGAGI. V shed 7 bases, J shed 7 bases, and the junction held 12 bases outside the gene matches. CDR3 sequence: CASTRGTGLENEQFF. CDR3 bases: TGTGCCAGCACCCGGGGGACAGGATTGGAGAATGAGCAGTTCTTC.

The chain employs TRBV6-5 and TRBJ2-5, with TRBD2 as a possible D gene (6 bases). This CDR3 region has 15 residues. The germline V gene has CDR1 MNHEY and CDR2 SVGAGI. V was cut by 5 bases and J by 0 bases, with 13 bases left in between. DNA for the CDR3: TGTGCCAGCAGTAAGGGACTCTATTACCAAGAGACCCAGTACTTC. Its translation: CASSKGLYYQETQYF.

This chain links TRBV6-6 with TRBJ1-5, with 9 bases that match TRBD1. This CDR3 has 14 amino acids. Germline CDR1 and CDR2: MNHNY and SVGAGI (reference sequence). V shed 5 bases and J 6 bases; nucleotides not matched to a gene: 5. Written as DNA, the CDR3 is TGTGCCAGCAGTGGTACAGGGGGCGTTCAGCCCCAGCATTTT. This codes for CASSGTGGVQPQHF.

The V gene is TRBV5-6, the J gene TRBJ2-7, with 10 positions matching TRBD1. Trimming took 3 bases from V and 5 from J; bases not matched to a gene: 5. The CDR3 runs 14 residues. CDR1 SGHDT and CDR2 YYEEEE come from the germline V gene. CDR3 region: CASSSTGQGNEQYF. The CDR3 DNA reads as TGTGCCAGCAGCTCCACGGGACAGGGGAACGAGCAGTACTTC.

CDR3 sequence (DNA): TGCAGCGTTGAAGGACGACTAGTAGATGAGCAGTTCTTC. It specifies CSVEGRLVDEQFF. The chain has TRBV29-1 and TRBJ2-1; maybe TRBD2 (6 bases). Germline values: CDR1 SQVTM, CDR2 ANQGSEA. V was shortened by 1 base and J by 8 bases, with 12 bases between the two germline ends. The CDR3 consists of 13 residues.

J is TRBJ2-2 and V is TRBV12-5; TRBD2 matches 15 bases. The germline V gene has CDR1 LGHNT and CDR2 FRNRAP. The CDR3 has 20 residues. Here the CDR3 reads CATSSQLVGLAGGHTGELFF. CDR3 DNA: TGTGCCACATCCTCTCAACTCGTGGGACTAGCGGGGGGCCACACCGGGGAGCTGTTTTTT.

CDR3 sequence: CASTPNENTEAFF. CDR3 in DNA: TGTGCCAGCACACCCAATGAGAACACTGAAGCTTTCTTT. The chain joins TRBV28 to TRBJ1-1, with D unclear. From germline, CDR1 is MDHEN and CDR2 SYDVKM. Trimming took off 7 bases at V and 1 base at J, with 10 bases between the two ends. This CDR3 region has 13 residues.

V gene TRBV7-3 combines with J gene TRBJ1-1, with 7 positions matching TRBD1. Germline CDR1 and CDR2: SGHTA and FQGTGA. The CDR3 consists of 17 residues. Losses at the gene ends were 5 bases for V and 5 bases for J; bases not matched to a gene: 17. The DNA for the CDR3 is TGTGCCAGCAGCCTTAACGGCAGGGACAGAAACCCGACTGAAGCTTTCTTT. Its protein product is CASSLNGRDRNPTEAFF.

The chain joins TRBV27 to TRBJ2-6, with no clear D. Germline V gene data show CDR1 as MNHEY and CDR2 as SMNVEV (reference sequence). The CDR3 contains 13 residues. Trimming shortened V by 5 bases and J by 0 bases, and 2 bases separated the two germline ends. The CDR3: CASSDSGANVLTF. In DNA, the CDR3 is TGTGCCAGCAGTGACTCTGGGGCCAACGTCCTGACTTTC.

This chain connects TRBV3-1 (or the pseudogene TRBV3-2) to TRBJ1-3; D unclear. The V end was cut by 1 base, the J end by 2 bases, with 3 bases between. The CDR3 has 13 residues. Germline V lookup: CDR1 LGHDT, CDR2 YNNKEL (reference sequence). In DNA form, the CDR3 reads TGTGCCAGCAGCCAAGGAGCTGGAAACACCATATATTTT. This encodes CASSQGAGNTIYF.

The V gene is TRBV5-4, the J gene TRBJ1-2; D gene ambiguous. V dropped 0 bases and J dropped 6 bases, with 15 bases sitting between them. CDR1 is SGHNT and CDR2 is YYREEE in the germline V gene (reference sequence). The CDR3 is 15 amino acids. CDR3 amino acids: CASSLVHRQVDGYTF. The CDR3, as DNA: TGTGCCAGCAGCTTGGTACACCGCCAAGTCGATGGCTACACCTTC.

This chain links TRBV6-2 or TRBV6-3 with TRBJ2-2, with D possibly being TRBD1 (6 bases). CDR3 length: 17 amino acids. The germline V and J ends were trimmed by 4 bases and 2 bases, with 17 bases remaining between them. Germline CDR1 reads MNHEY; CDR2 reads SVGEGT. CDR3 DNA sequence: TGTGCCAGCAGTTTCACCCTGACAGGTTACAACACCGGGGAGCTGTTTTTT. Amino acids: CASSFTLTGYNTGELFF.

The genes are TRBV6-2 or TRBV6-3 and TRBJ2-7, with 10 bases fitting TRBD2. The V segment lost 2 bases and the J segment 3 bases; nucleotides outside the gene matches: 10. From germline, CDR1 is MNHEY and CDR2 SVGEGT. CDR3 length equals 17 residues. The CDR3 DNA reads as TGTGCCAGCAGTTACGGGGTCCTAGCGGGAGACGTCTACGAGCAGTACTTC. It yields the protein CASSYGVLAGDVYEQYF.

V usage is TRBV5-5 and J usage is TRBJ2-1, with 9 positions matching TRBD2. V gave up 3 bases and J gave up 2 bases; unmatched junction bases: 6. This CDR3 has 16 amino acids. The germline gives CDR1 SGHKS, CDR2 YYEKEE (reference sequence). CDR3 nucleotide sequence: TGTGCCAGCAGCTCCACCGGGACTAGCCCCTACAATGAGCAGTTCTTC. Translating it yields CASSSTGTSPYNEQFF.

This clone was observed a handful of times. The chain combines TRBV7-9 with TRBJ2-1; D might be TRBD2 (6 bases). This CDR3 is built from 13 residues. Looked up from germline, CDR1 is SEHNR and CDR2 is FQNEAQ (reference sequence). V shed 0 bases and J shed 7 bases, with 7 bases lying between them. The CDR3 is CASSLAGGNEQFF. CDR3 in DNA: TGTGCCAGCAGCTTAGCGGGAGGTAATGAGCAGTTCTTC.

The V call is TRBV11-2, the J call TRBJ2-1; TRBD1 might be the D (5 bases). The CDR3 is made up of 17 amino acids. Trimming pared 6 bases from V and 8 bases from J, leaving 26 bases between. CDR1 and CDR2 (germline): SGHAT, FQNNGV. The CDR3 nucleotides read TGTGCCAGCAGATCCCTGGGCCGTCAGGGCCCTATCTATGAGCAGTTCTTC. As protein: CASRSLGRQGPIYEQFF.

Turning to this clone: The junction does not match germline at one end; this may be a read error. The V call is TRBV20-1, the J call TRBJ2-1; D gene uncertain. The CDR3 is made up of 11 amino acids. The germline V gene has CDR1 DFQATT and CDR2 SNEGSKA (reference sequence). The CDR3 region has the DNA TGCAGTGCTGGCTCCAACAATGAGCAGTTCTTC. It translates to CSAGSNNEQFF.

The V and J genes are TRBV14 and TRBJ1-6; D is unresolved. Trimming took 2 bases from V and 7 from J, leaving 9 bases between them. The CDR3 is 14 residues long. CDR1 is SGHDN, CDR2 FVKESK, per germline. CDR3: CASSQLGGNSPLHF. CDR3 bases: TGTGCCAGCAGCCAATTGGGAGGGAATTCACCCCTCCACTTT. The full variable domain, in which reference TRBV14 and TRBJ1-6 provide the parts outside the CDR3, is EAGVTQFPSHSVIEKGQTVTLRCDPISGHDNLYWYRRVMGKEIKFLLHFVKESKQDESGMPNNRFLAERTGGTYSTLKVQPAELEDSGVYFCASSQLGGNSPLHFGNGTRLTVT.

The V and J genes are TRBV6-2 or TRBV6-3 and TRBJ2-7, with a possible D match to TRBD1 (6 bases). V was shortened by 4 bases and J by 3 bases, with 25 bases between the two germline ends. Germline V gives CDR1 MNHEY, CDR2 SVGEGT. The CDR3 spans 18 residues. The CDR3 reads CASSSPYTQGPGDYEQYF. As DNA, the CDR3 is TGTGCCAGCAGTTCACCTTATACACAGGGACCTGGGGACTACGAGCAGTACTTC.

The chain joins TRBV24-1 to TRBJ2-7, with D possibly being TRBD1 or TRBD2 (5 bases each). The CDR3 has 12 residues. Germline CDR1 and CDR2: KGHDR and SFDVKD. Trimming left V 9 bases short and J 1 base short, with 9 bases between. The CDR3 loop reads CATQGPSYEQYF. The CDR3 DNA reads TGTGCCACCCAGGGACCATCCTACGAGCAGTACTTC.

The gene calls are TRBV4-3 and TRBJ2-1, with 10 bases aligning to TRBD2. Germline CDR1 is LGHNA and CDR2 is YSLEER. V dropped 2 bases and J dropped 0; count of bases not matched to a gene: 4. This CDR3 is 17 amino acids long. The CDR3 DNA reads as TGCGCCAGCAGCCAACAAGCGGGGGGGAGCTCCTACAATGAGCAGTTCTTC. This gives the protein CASSQQAGGSSYNEQFF.

The chain has TRBV29-1 and TRBJ2-5, with 8 bases lining up with TRBD2. The CDR3 runs 15 residues. V shed 4 bases and J 7 bases; nucleotides not matched to a gene: 14. Germline CDR1 reads SQVTM; CDR2 reads ANQGSEA. The CDR3 bases are TGCAGCGTTGCCCCCTCTAGCGGGTCCGGAGGGACCCAGTACTTC. Its translation is CSVAPSSGSGGTQYF.

This clone was seen once. This same CDR3 is encoded by further DNA sequences in the sample. V and J are TRBV2 and TRBJ1-1; a weak D match, TRBD1 (5 bases). Germline CDR1 reads SNHLY; CDR2 reads FYNNEI. The CDR3 length is 16 residues. V was shortened by 4 bases and J by 0 bases, with 15 bases between the two germline ends. CDR3 amino acids: CASSGGKGFMNTEAFF. CDR3 bases: TGTGCCAGCAGTGGGGGGAAGGGATTCATGAACACTGAAGCTTTCTTT. Full variable domain (rest looked up from reference TRBV2 and TRBJ1-1): EPEVTQTPSHQVTQMGQEVILRCVPISNHLYFYWYRQILGQKVEFLVSFYNNEISEKSEIFDDQFSVERPDGSNFTLKIRSTKLEDSAMYFCASSGGKGFMNTEAFFGQGTRLTVV.

The chain joins TRBV30 to TRBJ1-1; D is unclear. Trimming shortened V by 0 bases and J by 1 base, and 6 bases separated the two germline ends. CDR1 is GTSNPN, CDR2 SVGIG, per germline (reference sequence). The CDR3 is 13 amino acids. For the CDR3, the DNA is TGTGCCTGGAGTGTCCAAACGAACACTGAAGCTTTCTTT. It yields the protein CAWSVQTNTEAFF.

This rearrangement joins TRBV28 to TRBJ1-5, with 9 bases fitting TRBD1. Germline lookup yields CDR1 MDHEN and CDR2 SYDVKM. V lost 3 bases and J lost 3; bases outside the gene matches: 12. The CDR3 sequence is 18 residues long. Here the CDR3 reads CASSFLIPRTGANQPQHF. The CDR3 nucleotides read TGTGCCAGCAGTTTTTTGATCCCCCGGACAGGGGCCAATCAGCCCCAGCATTTT.

The chain links TRBV18 to TRBJ2-1; the match to TRBD2 covers 16 bases. The V gene's germline CDR1 is KGHSH and CDR2 LQKENI. There are 16 residues in the CDR3. Trimming took 3 bases from V and 5 from J; bases not matched to a gene: 1. CDR3 loop: CASSPGLAGGNNEQFF. CDR3 coding DNA: TGTGCCAGCTCACCGGGACTAGCGGGAGGGAACAATGAGCAGTTCTTC.

About this clone itself: The DNA is omitted, as the CDR3 cannot be located on it reliably, and the CDR3 follows TCRdb's listing. V and J are TRBV7-3 and TRBJ1-1. Germline CDR1 is SGHTA and CDR2 is FQGTGA. Ends included, the CDR3 has 16 residues. Here the CDR3 reads CASSFGPGEGGTEAFF.